The present entry profiles one T cell receptor beta chain with its context. Its cognate antigen is unknown. This entry belongs to a study of CD8 T cells in ankylosing spondylitis. TCRdb processed the 5' RACE reads anew with MiXCR; each CDR3 protein has one entry. Of some 120,000 distinct CDR3 sequences listed, 12% to 15% were seen once; the top ten hold around 3%. Study-level results: The authors found the disease-linked clones to be CD8+ and relatively rare in peripheral blood. Matched synovial fluid from ankylosing spondylitis patients was reported to be enriched for disease-linked clones. A TCR beta motif of 7 to 9 highly homologous variants seemed to mark ankylosing spondylitis blood.

The receptor was derived from a female donor with ankylosing spondylitis or in good health (not recorded which). The sample comprised blood, either unsorted or a sorted T cell fraction (not recorded which).

This CDR3 reads CASSFQLNTGELFF. The CDR3, as DNA: TGTGCCAGCAGTTTCCAGTTGAACACCGGGGAGCTGTTTTTT. This rearrangement joins TRBV12-3 or TRBV12-4 to TRBJ2-2; D is undetermined. V gave up 3 bases and J gave up 1 base, with 6 bases separating them. The CDR3 is made up of 14 amino acids.